This T cell receptor beta chain was profiled in a study of shared clonotypes between healthy human individuals. CDR3 length: 15 amino acids. Germline CDR1 and CDR2: SGHAT and FQNNGV. V was pared by 8 bases and J by 1 base, with 18 bases between. The protocol was immunoSEQ multiplex PCR, while the TCRdb copy is restricted to in-frame clones and leaves out a portion. The table lists about 730,000 clones, 72% of them singletons. This clone was counted once. Material for sequencing was memory CD4+ T cells sorted from blood. Specified subset: CD45RA-negative fraction. The chain links TRBV11-2 to TRBJ2-7, with a tentative D call TRBD1 (6 bases). This clonotype was obtained from a woman younger than 45 in good health. The CDR3 is CASATPYRGSYEQYF. CDR3 DNA: TGTGCCAGCGCCACGCCTTATAGGGGGTCCTACGAGCAGTACTTC.